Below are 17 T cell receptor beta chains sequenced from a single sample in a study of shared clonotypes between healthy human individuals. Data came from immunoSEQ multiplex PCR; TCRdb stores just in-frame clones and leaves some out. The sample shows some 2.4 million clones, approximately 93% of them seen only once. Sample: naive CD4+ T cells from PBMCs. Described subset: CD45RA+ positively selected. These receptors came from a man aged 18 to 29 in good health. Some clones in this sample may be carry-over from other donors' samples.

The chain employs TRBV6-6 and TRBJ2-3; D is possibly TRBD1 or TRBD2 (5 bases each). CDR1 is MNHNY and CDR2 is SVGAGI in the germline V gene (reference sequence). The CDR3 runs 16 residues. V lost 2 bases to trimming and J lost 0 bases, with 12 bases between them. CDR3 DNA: TGTGCCAGCAGTTACAGAACGGGACCTAGCACAGATACGCAGTATTTT. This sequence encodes CASSYRTGPSTDTQYF.

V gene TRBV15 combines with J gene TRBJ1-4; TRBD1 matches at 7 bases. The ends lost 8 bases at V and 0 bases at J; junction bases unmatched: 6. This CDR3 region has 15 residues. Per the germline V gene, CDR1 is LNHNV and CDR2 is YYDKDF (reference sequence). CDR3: CATRTGDATNEKLFF. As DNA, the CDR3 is TGTGCCACCCGGACAGGCGATGCAACTAATGAAAAACTGTTTTTT.

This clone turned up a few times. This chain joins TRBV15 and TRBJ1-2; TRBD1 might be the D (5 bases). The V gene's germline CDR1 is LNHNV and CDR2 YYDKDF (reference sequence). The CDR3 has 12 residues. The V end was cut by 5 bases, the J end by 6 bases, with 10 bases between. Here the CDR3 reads CATSAAGHGYTF. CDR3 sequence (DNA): TGTGCCACCAGCGCGGCAGGGCATGGCTACACCTTC.

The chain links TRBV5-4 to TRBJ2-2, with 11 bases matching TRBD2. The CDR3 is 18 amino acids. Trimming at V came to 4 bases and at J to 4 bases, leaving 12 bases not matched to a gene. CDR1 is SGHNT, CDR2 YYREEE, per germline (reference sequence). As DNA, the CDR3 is TGTGCCAGCAGCGTGGGACTAGCGGTTACTTTGGGCACCGGGGAGCTGTTTTTT. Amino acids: CASSVGLAVTLGTGELFF.

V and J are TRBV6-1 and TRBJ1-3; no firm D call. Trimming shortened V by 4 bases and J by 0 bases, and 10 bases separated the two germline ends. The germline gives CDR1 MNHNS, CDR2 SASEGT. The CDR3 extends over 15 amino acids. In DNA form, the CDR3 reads TGTGCCAGCAGTGTAGAGCCAAGCTCTGGAAACACCATATATTTT. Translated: CASSVEPSSGNTIYF.

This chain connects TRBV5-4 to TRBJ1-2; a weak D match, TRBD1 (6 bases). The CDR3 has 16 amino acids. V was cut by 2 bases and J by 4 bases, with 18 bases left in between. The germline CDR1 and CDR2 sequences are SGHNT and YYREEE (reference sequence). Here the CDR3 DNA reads TGTGCCAGCAGCTTTCGATTAAAAACAGGGTTCTATGGCTACACCTTC. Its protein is CASSFRLKTGFYGYTF.

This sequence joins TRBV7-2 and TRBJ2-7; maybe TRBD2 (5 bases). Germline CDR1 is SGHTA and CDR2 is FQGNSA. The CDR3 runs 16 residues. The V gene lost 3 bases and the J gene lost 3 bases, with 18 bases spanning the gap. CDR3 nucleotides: TGTGCCAGCAGCTTCCTGGAGGTAGCGCAGTTCTACGAGCAGTACTTC. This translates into CASSFLEVAQFYEQYF.

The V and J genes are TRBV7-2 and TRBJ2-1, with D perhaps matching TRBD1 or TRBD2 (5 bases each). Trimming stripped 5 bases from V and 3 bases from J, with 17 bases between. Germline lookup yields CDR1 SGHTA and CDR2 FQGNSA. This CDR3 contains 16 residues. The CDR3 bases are TGTGCCAGCAGCCTCGGGGCCGGACCGAGCTACAATGAGCAGTTCTTC. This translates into CASSLGAGPSYNEQFF.

DNA of the CDR3: TGTGCCAGCAGTTGGGGGGCGAGCTATGGCTACACCTTC. Encoded protein: CASSWGASYGYTF. The chain employs TRBV27 and TRBJ1-2; possibly TRBD1 for D (6 bases). V dropped 4 bases and J dropped 4 bases, with 10 bases sitting between them. The CDR3 is made up of 13 amino acids. CDR1 is MNHEY, CDR2 SMNVEV, per germline (reference sequence).

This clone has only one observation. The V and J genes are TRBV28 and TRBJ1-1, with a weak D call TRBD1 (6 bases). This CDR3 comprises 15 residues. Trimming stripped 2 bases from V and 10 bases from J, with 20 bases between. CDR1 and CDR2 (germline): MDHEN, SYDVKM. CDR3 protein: CASSLPGGGARGAFF. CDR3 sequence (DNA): TGTGCCAGCAGTTTACCCGGAGGGGGGGCGAGGGGAGCTTTCTTT. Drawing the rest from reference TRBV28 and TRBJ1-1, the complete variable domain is DVKVTQSSRYLVKRTGEKVFLECVQDMDHENMFWYRQDPGLGLRLIYFSYDVKMKEKGDIPEGYSVSREKKERFSLILESASTNQTSMYLCASSLPGGGARGAFFGQGTRLTVV.

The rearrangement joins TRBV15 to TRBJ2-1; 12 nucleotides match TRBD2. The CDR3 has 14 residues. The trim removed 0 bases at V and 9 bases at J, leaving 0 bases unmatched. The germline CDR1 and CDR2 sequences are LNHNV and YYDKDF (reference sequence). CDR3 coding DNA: TGTGCCACCAGCAGAGAACTAGCGGGAGGTGAGCAGTTCTTC. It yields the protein CATSRELAGGEQFF.

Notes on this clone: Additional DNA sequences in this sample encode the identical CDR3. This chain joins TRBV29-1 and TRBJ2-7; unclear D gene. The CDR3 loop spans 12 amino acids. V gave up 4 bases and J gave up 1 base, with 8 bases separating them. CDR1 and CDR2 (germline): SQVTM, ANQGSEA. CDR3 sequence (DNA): TGCAGCGTTGGCCAGGCATCCTACGAGCAGTACTTC. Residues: CSVGQASYEQYF.

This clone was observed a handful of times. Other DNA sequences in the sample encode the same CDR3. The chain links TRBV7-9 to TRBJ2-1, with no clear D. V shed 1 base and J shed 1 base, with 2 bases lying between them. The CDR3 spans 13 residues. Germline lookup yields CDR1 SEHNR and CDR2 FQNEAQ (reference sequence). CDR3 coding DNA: TGTGCCAGCAGCTTAGGGTCCTACAATGAGCAGTTCTTC. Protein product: CASSLGSYNEQFF.

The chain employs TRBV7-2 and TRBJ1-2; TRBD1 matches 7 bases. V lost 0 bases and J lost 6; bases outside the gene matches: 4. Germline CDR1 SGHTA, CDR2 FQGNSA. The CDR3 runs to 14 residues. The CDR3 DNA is TGTGCCAGCAGCTTAGCGCAACAGGGGAATGGCTACACCTTC. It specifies CASSLAQQGNGYTF.

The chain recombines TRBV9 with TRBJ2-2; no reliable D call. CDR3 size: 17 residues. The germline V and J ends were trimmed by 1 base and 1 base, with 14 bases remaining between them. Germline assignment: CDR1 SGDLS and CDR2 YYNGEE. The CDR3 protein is CASSVSNRARNTGELFF. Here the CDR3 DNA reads TGTGCCAGCAGCGTATCAAATAGGGCTAGGAACACCGGGGAGCTGTTTTTT.

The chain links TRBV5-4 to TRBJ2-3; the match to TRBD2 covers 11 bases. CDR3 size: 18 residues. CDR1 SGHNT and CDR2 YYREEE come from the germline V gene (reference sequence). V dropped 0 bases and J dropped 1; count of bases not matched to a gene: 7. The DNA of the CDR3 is TGTGCCAGCAGCTTGGATCTGACTAGCGGGATTCGCACAGATACGCAGTATTTT. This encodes CASSLDLTSGIRTDTQYF.

CDR3 bases: TGTGCCAGCAGGGGACGCCCGAACACCGGGGAGCTGTTTTTT. Translating it yields CASRGRPNTGELFF. This chain joins TRBV6-5 and TRBJ2-2; D assignment may be TRBD1 or TRBD2 (5 bases each). This CDR3 region has 14 residues. The germline CDR1 and CDR2 sequences are MNHEY and SVGAGI. Trimming stripped 6 bases from V and 0 bases from J, with 8 bases between.